Given below is one T cell receptor (beta chain) in context. The CDR3 loop spans 17 amino acids. Germline CDR1 reads SGHTA; CDR2 reads FQGNSA. The V and J ends lost 5 bases and 4 bases, in that order; junction bases with no gene match: 13. As processed by the authors: How many nucleated cells were present was estimated from reference gene primer amplification. This table comes from immunoSEQ multiplex PCR, and its TCRdb copy is limited to in-frame clones, with some not included. For V, J and clone size, that table is used; D and trimming come from the DNA. The sample has 200,000 to 300,000 clones, 83% seen once. The sample originates from a study of blood T cell repertoires in COVID-19. Study-level information: Samples came from the United States, Italy and Spain, spanning acute and convalescent COVID-19. PBMCs, B-cell-depleted T cells, or T cells were the source of the cDNA or gDNA that made up the material.

The gene calls are TRBV7-2 and TRBJ2-2; 7 nucleotides agree with TRBD1. This TCR was recovered from a human donor in a cohort sampled during active COVID-19. Sequencing was done on a sample of peripheral blood. CDR3 protein: CASSHNRDRGITGELFF. The CDR3 DNA reads as TGTGCCAGCAGCCATAACCGGGACAGAGGGATCACCGGGGAGCTGTTTTTT.